Listed below are T cell receptor beta chains from one sample, sequenced in a study of shared clonotypes between healthy human individuals. Using immunoSEQ multiplex PCR, the repertoire was profiled, and TCRdb retains in-frame clones only, with some absent. The table lists about 470,000 clones, 79% of them singletons, with approximately 13% in the top ten. The source material was PBMCs. Source of these receptors: a woman aged 40 to 50 in good health. Some clones in this sample may be carry-over from other donors' samples. CDR3s include the opening cysteine and the closing phenylalanine or tryptophan. The order of the fields is J gene, V gene, clone size, D gene, CDR3 protein, CDR3 DNA. D genes are given only for firm matches. Rows give clone size only sometimes, using once, few, many, or a class for an expanded clone.

j_gene: TRBJ2-1; v_gene: TRBV9; abundance: many; d_gene: TRBD1; CDR3aa: CASSVEGARGNEQFF; CDR3nt: TGTGCCAGCAGCGTAGAGGGGGCACGTGGCAATGAGCAGTTCTTC
j_gene: TRBJ2-7; v_gene: TRBV28; abundance: NA; d_gene: TRBD2; CDR3aa: CASSSPTSGRVYEQYF; CDR3nt: TGTGCCAGCAGTTCTCCCACTAGCGGGAGAGTCTACGAGCAGTACTTC
j_gene: TRBJ2-7; v_gene: TRBV28; abundance: NA; d_gene: NA; CDR3aa: CASSPGTFRGYEQYF; CDR3nt: TGTGCCAGCAGTCCAGGGACCTTCCGGGGCTACGAGCAGTACTTC
j_gene: TRBJ1-2; v_gene: TRBV28; abundance: few; d_gene: TRBD1; CDR3aa: CASSSRQGTNYGYTF; CDR3nt: TGTGCCAGCAGTTCGAGACAGGGAACCAACTATGGCTACACCTTC
j_gene: TRBJ1-2; v_gene: TRBV2; abundance: NA; d_gene: NA; CDR3aa: CASSELQTINYGYTF; CDR3nt: TGTGCCAGCAGTGAACTACAGACGATTAACTATGGCTACACCTTC
j_gene: TRBJ2-1; v_gene: TRBV30; abundance: NA; d_gene: NA; CDR3aa: CAWNWAPPYNEQFF; CDR3nt: TGTGCCTGGAATTGGGCACCCCCCTACAATGAGCAGTTCTTC
j_gene: TRBJ1-4; v_gene: TRBV2; abundance: NA; d_gene: NA; CDR3aa: CASSEDGIGARVNEKLFF; CDR3nt: TGTGCCAGCAGTGAAGACGGGATTGGGGCAAGGGTTAATGAAAAACTGTTTTTT
j_gene: TRBJ2-7; v_gene: TRBV6-1; abundance: NA; d_gene: TRBD2; CDR3aa: CASTSGGSLDEQYF; CDR3nt: TGTGCCAGCACGAGCGGGGGGTCCCTGGACGAGCAGTACTTC
j_gene: TRBJ2-1; v_gene: TRBV19; abundance: NA; d_gene: NA; CDR3aa: CASHGGTGSYNEQFF; CDR3nt: TGTGCCAGTCACGGAGGTACCGGCTCCTACAATGAGCAGTTCTTC
j_gene: TRBJ1-2; v_gene: TRBV18; abundance: once; d_gene: NA; CDR3aa: CASSSDSLRGYTF; CDR3nt: TGTGCCAGCTCCTCGGACAGTCTTCGCGGCTACACCTTC
j_gene: TRBJ2-7; v_gene: TRBV7-2; abundance: NA; d_gene: TRBD2; CDR3aa: CASSFPPGLAGVYEQYF; CDR3nt: TGTGCCAGCAGCTTTCCTCCGGGACTAGCGGGAGTCTACGAGCAGTACTTC
j_gene: TRBJ1-5; v_gene: TRBV6-1; abundance: few; d_gene: NA; CDR3aa: CASSERLGNQPQHF; CDR3nt: TGTGCCAGCAGTGAAAGATTGGGTAATCAGCCCCAGCATTTT
j_gene: TRBJ2-7; v_gene: TRBV7-2; abundance: once; d_gene: TRBD1; CDR3aa: CASSHTGGGTYEQYF; CDR3nt: TGTGCCAGCAGCCATACAGGGGGCGGGACCTACGAGCAGTACTTC
j_gene: TRBJ1-2; v_gene: TRBV9; abundance: NA; d_gene: NA; CDR3aa: CASSPVVAAHYYGYTF; CDR3nt: TGTGCCAGCAGCCCAGTGGTGGCAGCGCATTACTATGGCTACACCTTC
j_gene: TRBJ2-7; v_gene: TRBV2; abundance: few; d_gene: NA; CDR3aa: CATHGGRAVRVHEQYF; CDR3nt: TGTGCCACCCACGGGGGCCGAGCGGTAAGGGTCCACGAGCAGTACTTC
j_gene: TRBJ2-3; v_gene: TRBV11-2; abundance: few; d_gene: TRBD2; CDR3aa: CASSPSGRVADTQYF; CDR3nt: TGTGCCAGCAGCCCTAGCGGGAGAGTCGCAGATACGCAGTATTTT
j_gene: TRBJ2-5; v_gene: TRBV25-1; abundance: NA; d_gene: TRBD2; CDR3aa: CASGATSGRAAWETQYF; CDR3nt: TGTGCCAGCGGGGCTACTAGCGGGAGGGCCGCGTGGGAGACCCAGTACTTC
j_gene: TRBJ1-2; v_gene: TRBV30; abundance: NA; d_gene: NA; CDR3aa: CATAERLYGYTF; CDR3nt: TGTGCCACGGCGGAGCGCCTCTATGGCTACACCTTC
j_gene: TRBJ2-1; v_gene: TRBV29-1; abundance: NA; d_gene: NA; CDR3aa: CSVAVIGGSTYNEQFF; CDR3nt: TGCAGCGTTGCTGTGATCGGAGGATCTACTTACAATGAGCAGTTCTTC
j_gene: TRBJ2-5; v_gene: TRBV18; abundance: NA; d_gene: TRBD1; CDR3aa: CASSLGQGGETQYF; CDR3nt: TGTGCCAGCTCACTGGGACAGGGCGGGGAGACCCAGTACTTC
j_gene: TRBJ1-2; v_gene: TRBV6-6; abundance: NA; d_gene: NA; CDR3aa: CASGPADGYTF; CDR3nt: TGTGCCAGCGGCCCGGCGGATGGCTACACCTTC
j_gene: TRBJ1-1; v_gene: TRBV5-1; abundance: NA; d_gene: TRBD1; CDR3aa: CASSLVTGGTEAFF; CDR3nt: TGCGCCAGCAGCTTGGTAACAGGGGGAACTGAAGCTTTCTTT
j_gene: TRBJ1-1; v_gene: TRBV7-6; abundance: NA; d_gene: NA; CDR3aa: CASSAEVETTEAFF; CDR3nt: TGTGCCAGCAGCGCCGAGGTGGAGACCACTGAAGCTTTCTTT
j_gene: TRBJ2-4; v_gene: TRBV6-5; abundance: NA; d_gene: NA; CDR3aa: CASSYSPGSTGVGQYF; CDR3nt: TGTGCCAGCAGTTACTCGCCCGGAAGCACGGGAGTGGGTCAGTACTTC
j_gene: TRBJ2-5; v_gene: TRBV2; abundance: many; d_gene: TRBD2; CDR3aa: CASKLAGVGETQYF; CDR3nt: TGTGCCAGCAAACTAGCGGGAGTTGGGGAGACCCAGTACTTC
j_gene: TRBJ2-6; v_gene: TRBV5-4; abundance: NA; d_gene: NA; CDR3aa: CASSLAGGTGANVLTF; CDR3nt: TGTGCCAGCAGCTTGGCTGGGGGCACTGGGGCCAACGTCCTGACTTTC
j_gene: TRBJ2-1; v_gene: TRBV15; abundance: NA; d_gene: NA; CDR3aa: CATSRVETYNEQFF; CDR3nt: TGTGCCACCAGCAGAGTGGAAACTTACAATGAGCAGTTCTTC
j_gene: TRBJ2-1; v_gene: TRBV28; abundance: NA; d_gene: TRBD1; CDR3aa: CASSPHRGPYNEQFF; CDR3nt: TGTGCCAGCAGTCCACACAGGGGGCCATACAATGAGCAGTTCTTC
j_gene: TRBJ2-1; v_gene: TRBV18; abundance: NA; d_gene: TRBD2; CDR3aa: CASSPQTSGFYNEQFF; CDR3nt: TGTGCCAGCTCACCCCAGACTAGCGGTTTCTACAATGAGCAGTTCTTC
j_gene: TRBJ2-1; v_gene: TRBV5-8; abundance: NA; d_gene: NA; CDR3aa: CASSFLNEQFF; CDR3nt: TGTGCCAGCAGCTTCCTTAATGAGCAGTTCTTC
j_gene: TRBJ1-1; v_gene: TRBV5-1; abundance: NA; d_gene: NA; CDR3aa: CASSLYKNTEAFF; CDR3nt: TGCGCCAGCAGCTTGTACAAGAACACTGAAGCTTTCTTT
j_gene: TRBJ2-2; v_gene: TRBV19; abundance: NA; d_gene: TRBD1; CDR3aa: CASSFRGQNTGELFF; CDR3nt: TGTGCCAGTAGTTTCAGGGGGCAGAACACCGGGGAGCTGTTTTTT
j_gene: TRBJ1-3; v_gene: TRBV19; abundance: NA; d_gene: NA; CDR3aa: CASSTWPDSGNTIYF; CDR3nt: TGTGCCAGTAGTACGTGGCCAGACTCTGGAAACACCATATATTTT
j_gene: TRBJ1-5; v_gene: TRBV30; abundance: NA; d_gene: TRBD1; CDR3aa: CAWSTGTEYQPQHF; CDR3nt: TGTGCCTGGAGTACCGGGACAGAATATCAGCCCCAGCATTTT
j_gene: TRBJ1-1; v_gene: TRBV7-2; abundance: NA; d_gene: NA; CDR3aa: CASSISPMNTEAFF; CDR3nt: TGTGCCAGCAGCATTAGTCCCATGAACACTGAAGCTTTCTTT
j_gene: TRBJ2-7; v_gene: TRBV7-9; abundance: NA; d_gene: NA; CDR3aa: CASSLGEVAYEQYF; CDR3nt: TGTGCCAGCAGCTTAGGGGAGGTAGCCTACGAGCAGTACTTC
j_gene: TRBJ2-7; v_gene: TRBV5-1; abundance: NA; d_gene: NA; CDR3aa: CASSLSGTETYEQYF; CDR3nt: TGCGCCAGCAGCTTATCCGGGACGGAGACCTACGAGCAGTACTTC
j_gene: TRBJ1-2; v_gene: TRBV27; abundance: few; d_gene: TRBD1; CDR3aa: CASSDLQGAGGYTF; CDR3nt: TGTGCCAGCAGTGACTTACAGGGGGCAGGGGGCTACACCTTC
j_gene: TRBJ2-3; v_gene: TRBV5-4; abundance: NA; d_gene: NA; CDR3aa: CASSLRGGLLVDTQYF; CDR3nt: TGTGCCAGCAGCTTAAGGGGAGGACTTTTGGTAGATACGCAGTATTTT
j_gene: TRBJ2-1; v_gene: TRBV10-3; abundance: NA; d_gene: TRBD2; CDR3aa: CAISQGLAGVSSYNEQFF; CDR3nt: TGTGCCATCAGCCAGGGACTAGCGGGAGTCAGCTCCTACAATGAGCAGTTCTTC
j_gene: TRBJ2-3; v_gene: TRBV28; abundance: NA; d_gene: TRBD2; CDR3aa: CAVTKGRTSDSTDTQYF; CDR3nt: TGTGCCGTCACAAAGGGACGGACTAGCGATAGCACAGATACGCAGTATTTT
j_gene: TRBJ2-2; v_gene: TRBV5-4; abundance: NA; d_gene: TRBD1; CDR3aa: CASSSRDRATGELFF; CDR3nt: TGTGCCAGCAGCTCCCGGGACAGGGCCACCGGGGAGCTGTTTTTT
j_gene: TRBJ2-5; v_gene: TRBV30; abundance: NA; d_gene: TRBD1; CDR3aa: CAWSGDSQETQYF; CDR3nt: TGTGCCTGGAGTGGGGACAGCCAAGAGACCCAGTACTTC
j_gene: TRBJ2-3; v_gene: TRBV11-2; abundance: few; d_gene: TRBD2; CDR3aa: CASSPGTSGSLGDTQYF; CDR3nt: TGTGCCAGCAGCCCGGGGACTAGCGGCTCCCTGGGAGATACGCAGTATTTT
j_gene: TRBJ2-7; v_gene: TRBV11-1; abundance: once; d_gene: TRBD1; CDR3aa: CASSLEPGQGDYEQYF; CDR3nt: TGTGCCAGCAGCTTAGAACCGGGACAGGGGGACTACGAGCAGTACTTC
j_gene: TRBJ2-3; v_gene: TRBV19; abundance: NA; d_gene: TRBD2; CDR3aa: CASSINGRPDTQYF; CDR3nt: TGTGCCAGTAGTATAAACGGGAGGCCAGATACGCAGTATTTT
j_gene: TRBJ1-1; v_gene: TRBV15; abundance: NA; d_gene: TRBD1; CDR3aa: CATSRDRGTGDTEAFF; CDR3nt: TGTGCCACCAGCAGAGATCGCGGGACAGGGGACACTGAAGCTTTCTTT
j_gene: TRBJ2-2; v_gene: TRBV30; abundance: NA; d_gene: TRBD2; CDR3aa: CAWHPGLAGIGTGELFF; CDR3nt: TGTGCCTGGCATCCGGGACTAGCGGGGATAGGGACCGGGGAGCTGTTTTTT
j_gene: TRBJ2-1; v_gene: TRBV9; abundance: NA; d_gene: TRBD2; CDR3aa: CASSVRDYYNEQFF; CDR3nt: TGTGCCAGCAGCGTACGGGACTATTACAATGAGCAGTTCTTC
j_gene: TRBJ2-3; v_gene: TRBV10-1; abundance: NA; d_gene: NA; CDR3aa: CASSDSGRASTDTQYF; CDR3nt: TGCGCCAGCAGTGATTCAGGGCGAGCTAGCACAGATACGCAGTATTTT
j_gene: TRBJ2-7; v_gene: TRBV2; abundance: NA; d_gene: NA; CDR3aa: CASIEGGGYEQYF; CDR3nt: TGTGCCAGCATTGAGGGTGGGGGGTACGAGCAGTACTTC
j_gene: TRBJ2-1; v_gene: TRBV4-1; abundance: once; d_gene: TRBD1; CDR3aa: CASSKGQGFVGEQFF; CDR3nt: TGCGCCAGCAGCAAAGGACAGGGGTTCGTCGGTGAGCAGTTCTTC
j_gene: TRBJ2-7; v_gene: TRBV6-1; abundance: NA; d_gene: NA; CDR3aa: CASSESYLPAYEQYF; CDR3nt: TGTGCCAGCAGTGAATCCTACTTGCCTGCCTACGAGCAGTACTTC
j_gene: TRBJ1-5; v_gene: TRBV30; abundance: NA; d_gene: NA; CDR3aa: CAWSLGGRQPQHF; CDR3nt: TGTGCCTGGAGTTTGGGGGGAAGGCAGCCCCAGCATTTT
j_gene: TRBJ2-2; v_gene: TRBV28; abundance: NA; d_gene: NA; CDR3aa: CASGSLRVRTGEPFF; CDR3nt: TGTGCCAGCGGATCCCTTCGTGTTCGCACCGGGGAGCCGTTTTTT
j_gene: TRBJ1-5; v_gene: TRBV6-4; abundance: NA; d_gene: NA; CDR3aa: CASSQTDNQPQHF; CDR3nt: TGTGCCAGCAGTCAGACAGACAATCAGCCCCAGCATTTT
j_gene: TRBJ1-6; v_gene: TRBV28; abundance: NA; d_gene: TRBD1; CDR3aa: CASSFWQGAYNSPLHF; CDR3nt: TGTGCCAGCAGTTTTTGGCAGGGGGCCTATAATTCACCCCTCCACTTT
j_gene: TRBJ2-7; v_gene: TRBV13; abundance: NA; d_gene: TRBD2; CDR3aa: CASSPPGLESYEQYF; CDR3nt: TGTGCAAGCAGCCCCCCGGGACTAGAGTCCTACGAGCAGTACTTC
j_gene: TRBJ2-3; v_gene: TRBV5-4; abundance: NA; d_gene: NA; CDR3aa: CASSLGPGAGTDTQYF; CDR3nt: TGTGCCAGCAGCTTGGGCCCAGGGGCGGGCACAGATACGCAGTATTTT